This T cell receptor (beta chain) emerged from a study of blood T cell repertoires in COVID-19. CDR1 and CDR2 (germline): SNHLY, FYNNEI. CDR3 length: 13 amino acids. Losses at the gene ends were 8 bases for V and 4 bases for J; bases not matched to a gene: 6. Profiled with immunoSEQ multiplex PCR; TCRdb holds only in-frame clones, not every one. Of approximately 250,000 clones in the sample, approximately 84% were seen once. Adults between about 18 and 89 years of age took part from 24 US areas. Participants' reported clinical history set cohort assignment. The rearrangement links TRBV2 to TRBJ2-5, with TRBD1 identical over 8 bases. The sequencing input was PBMCs or T cells enriched from blood (not recorded which). The sequence was collected from a man between 40 and 49 years old who had recovered from COVID-19. CDR3: CASGQGGRETQYF. The DNA for the CDR3 is TGTGCCAGCGGACAGGGAGGAAGAGAGACCCAGTACTTC.